This TCR beta chain was sequenced for a study of T-cell memory formation after mild COVID-19. Regarding the study as a whole: CD4+ contracting clones were found mainly in CM and EM, and CD8+ ones in EMRA.

One entry per CDR3 protein results from TCRdb running MiXCR on the 5' RACE reads. The sample comprises roughly 450,000 distinct CDR3 sequences, roughly 18% of which are singletons, and around a fifth rests with the top ten. V gave up 3 bases and J gave up 9 bases, with 17 bases separating them. The CDR3 extends over 14 amino acids. Germline CDR1 is SGHTA and CDR2 is FQGNSA. In the case of this clonotype: Antigen: not known.

Material: PBMCs or a T cell subset sorted from them (not recorded which). The chain joins TRBV7-2 to TRBJ2-5, with D possibly being TRBD1 (8 bases). The source of this sequence is a young man who had mild COVID-19 (a few samples of this study predate the infection). Cell type and time point are not known. CDR3 sequence (DNA): TGTGCCAGCAGCTTCCTGGACAGGGCGGGGGCCCAGTACTTC. Amino acid sequence: CASSFLDRAGAQYF.